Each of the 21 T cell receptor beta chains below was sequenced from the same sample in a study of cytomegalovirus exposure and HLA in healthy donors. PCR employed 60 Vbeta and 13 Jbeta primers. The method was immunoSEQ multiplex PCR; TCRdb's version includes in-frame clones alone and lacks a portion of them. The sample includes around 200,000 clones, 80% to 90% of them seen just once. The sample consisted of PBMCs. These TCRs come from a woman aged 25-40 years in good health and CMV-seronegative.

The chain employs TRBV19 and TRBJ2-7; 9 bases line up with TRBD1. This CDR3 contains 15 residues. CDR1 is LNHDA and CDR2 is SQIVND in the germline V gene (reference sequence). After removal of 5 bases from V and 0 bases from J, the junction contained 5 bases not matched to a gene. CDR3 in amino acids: CASSEPGQGSYEQYF. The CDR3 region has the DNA TGTGCCAGTAGTGAACCGGGACAGGGCTCCTACGAGCAGTACTTC.

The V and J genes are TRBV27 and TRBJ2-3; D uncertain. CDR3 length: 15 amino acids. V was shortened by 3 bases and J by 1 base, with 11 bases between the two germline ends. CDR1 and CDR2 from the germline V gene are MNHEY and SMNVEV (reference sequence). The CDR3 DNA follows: TGTGCCAGCAGTTTTAATCCCGGTGGCACAGATACGCAGTATTTT. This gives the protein CASSFNPGGTDTQYF.

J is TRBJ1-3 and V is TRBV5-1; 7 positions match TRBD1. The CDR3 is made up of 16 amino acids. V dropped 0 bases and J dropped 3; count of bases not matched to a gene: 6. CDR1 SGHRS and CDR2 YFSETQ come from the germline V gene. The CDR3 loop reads CASSLATQGLGNTIYF. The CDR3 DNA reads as TGCGCCAGCAGCTTGGCCACACAGGGGCTTGGAAACACCATATATTTT. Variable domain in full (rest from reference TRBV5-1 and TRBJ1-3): KAGVTQTPRYLIKTRGQQVTLSCSPISGHRSVSWYQQTPGQGLQFLFEYFSETQRNKGNFPGRFSGRQFSNSRSEMNVSTLELGDSALYLCASSLATQGLGNTIYFGEGSWLTVV.

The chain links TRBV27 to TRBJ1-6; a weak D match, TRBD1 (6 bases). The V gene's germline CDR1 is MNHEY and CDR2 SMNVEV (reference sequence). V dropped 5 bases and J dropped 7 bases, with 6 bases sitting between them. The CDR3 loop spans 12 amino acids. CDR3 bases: TGTGCCAGCAGTAGGGGGAATTCACCCCTCCACTTT. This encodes CASSRGNSPLHF.

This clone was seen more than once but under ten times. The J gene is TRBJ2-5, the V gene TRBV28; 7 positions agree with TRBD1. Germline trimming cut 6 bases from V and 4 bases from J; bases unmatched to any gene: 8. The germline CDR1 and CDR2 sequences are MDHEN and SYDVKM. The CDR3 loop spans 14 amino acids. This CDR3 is CASSKTGVRETQYF. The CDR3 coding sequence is TGTGCCAGCAGCAAAACAGGGGTTCGAGAGACCCAGTACTTC.

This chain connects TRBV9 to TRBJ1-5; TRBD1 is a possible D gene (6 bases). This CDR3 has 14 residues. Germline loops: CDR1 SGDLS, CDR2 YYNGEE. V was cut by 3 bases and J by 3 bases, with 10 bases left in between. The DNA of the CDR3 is TGTGCCAGCAGCGGTGGGACATCCAATCAGCCCCAGCATTTT. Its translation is CASSGGTSNQPQHF.

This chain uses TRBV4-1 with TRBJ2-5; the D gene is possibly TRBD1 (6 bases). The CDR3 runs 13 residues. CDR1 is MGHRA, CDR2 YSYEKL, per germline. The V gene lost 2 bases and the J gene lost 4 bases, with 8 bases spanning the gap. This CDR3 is CASSQRDIETQYF. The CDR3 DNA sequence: TGCGCCAGCAGCCAACGGGACATAGAGACCCAGTACTTC.

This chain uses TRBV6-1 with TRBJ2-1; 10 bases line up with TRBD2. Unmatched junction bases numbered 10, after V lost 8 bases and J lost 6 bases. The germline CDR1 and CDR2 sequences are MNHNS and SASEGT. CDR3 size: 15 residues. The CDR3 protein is CASGRSGGGINEQFF. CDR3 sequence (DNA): TGTGCCAGCGGAAGAAGCGGGGGGGGAATCAATGAGCAGTTCTTC.

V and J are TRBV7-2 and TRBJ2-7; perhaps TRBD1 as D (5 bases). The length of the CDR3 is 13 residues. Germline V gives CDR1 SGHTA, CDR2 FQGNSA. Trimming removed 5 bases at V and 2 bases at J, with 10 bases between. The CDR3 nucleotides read TGTGCCAGCAGCCTTCGGACAACCTACGAGCAGTACTTC. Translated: CASSLRTTYEQYF.

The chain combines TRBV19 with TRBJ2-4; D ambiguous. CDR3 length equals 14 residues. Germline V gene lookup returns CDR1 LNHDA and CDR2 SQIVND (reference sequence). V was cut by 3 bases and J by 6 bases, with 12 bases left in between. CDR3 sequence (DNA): TGTGCCAGTAGTATTCGGAGATCGGGAAACATTCAGTACTTC. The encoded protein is CASSIRRSGNIQYF.

This chain's CDR3 is CASSTSGTGLYEQYF. CDR3 sequence (DNA): TGCGCCAGCAGCACGTCCGGGACAGGACTCTACGAGCAGTACTTC. The chain has TRBV5-1 and TRBJ2-7, with 8 bases lining up with TRBD1. The CDR3 loop spans 15 amino acids. The germline gives CDR1 SGHRS, CDR2 YFSETQ. V shed 4 bases, J shed 3 bases, and the junction held 9 bases outside the gene matches.

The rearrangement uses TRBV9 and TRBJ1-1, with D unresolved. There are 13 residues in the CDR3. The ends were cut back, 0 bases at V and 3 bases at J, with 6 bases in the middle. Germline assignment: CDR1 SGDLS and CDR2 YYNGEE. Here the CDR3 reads CASSVAVHTEAFF. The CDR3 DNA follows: TGTGCCAGCAGCGTAGCGGTTCACACTGAAGCTTTCTTT.

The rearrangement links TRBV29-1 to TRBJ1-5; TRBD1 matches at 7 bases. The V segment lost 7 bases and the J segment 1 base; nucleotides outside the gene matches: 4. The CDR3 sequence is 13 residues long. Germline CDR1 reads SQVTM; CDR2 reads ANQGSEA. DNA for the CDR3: TGCAGCGCCAGGGGGGACAGCAATCAGCCCCAGCATTTT. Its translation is CSARGDSNQPQHF.

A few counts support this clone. The chain's CDR3 is CASSPGGRPAGELFF. In DNA form, the CDR3 reads TGTGCCAGCAGCCCAGGGGGGCGGCCCGCCGGGGAGCTGTTTTTT. The chain carries TRBV7-8 and TRBJ2-2, with D possibly matching TRBD1 (7 bases). Germline CDR1 reads SGHVS; CDR2 reads FQNEAQ. Trimming shortened V by 5 bases and J by 6 bases, and 16 bases separated the two germline ends. This CDR3 has 15 amino acids. Variable domain in full (rest from reference TRBV7-8 and TRBJ2-2): GAGVSQSPRYKVAKRGQDVALRCDPISGHVSLFWYQQALGQGPEFLTYFQNEAQLDKSGLPSDRFFAERPEGSVSTLKIQRTQQEDSAVYLCASSPGGRPAGELFFGEGSRLTVL.

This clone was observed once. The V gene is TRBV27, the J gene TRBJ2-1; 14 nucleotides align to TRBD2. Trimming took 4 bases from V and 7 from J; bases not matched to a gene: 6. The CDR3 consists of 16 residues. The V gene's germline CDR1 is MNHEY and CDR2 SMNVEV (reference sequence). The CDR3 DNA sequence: TGTGCCAGCAGTTGGACTAGCGGGAGGTTGTGGAATGAGCAGTTCTTC. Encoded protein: CASSWTSGRLWNEQFF.

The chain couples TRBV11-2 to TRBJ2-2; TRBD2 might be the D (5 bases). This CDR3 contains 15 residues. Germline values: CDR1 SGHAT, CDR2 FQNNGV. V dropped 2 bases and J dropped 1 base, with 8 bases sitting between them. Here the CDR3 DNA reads TGTGCCAGCAGCTTATGGGCGGGGAACACCGGGGAGCTGTTTTTT. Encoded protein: CASSLWAGNTGELFF.

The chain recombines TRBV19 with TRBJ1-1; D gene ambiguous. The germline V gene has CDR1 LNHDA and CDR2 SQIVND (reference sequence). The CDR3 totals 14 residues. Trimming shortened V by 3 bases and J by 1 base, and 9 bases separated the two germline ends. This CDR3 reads CASSMEPANTEAFF. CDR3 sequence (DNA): TGTGCCAGTAGTATGGAGCCCGCGAACACTGAAGCTTTCTTT.

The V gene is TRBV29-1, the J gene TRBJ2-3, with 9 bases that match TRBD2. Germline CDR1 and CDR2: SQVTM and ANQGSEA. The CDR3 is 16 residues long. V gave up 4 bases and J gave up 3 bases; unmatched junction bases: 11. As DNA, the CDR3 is TGCAGCGTTGGAGTCCTGGGACTAGCAAGGACAGATACGCAGTATTTT. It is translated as CSVGVLGLARTDTQYF.

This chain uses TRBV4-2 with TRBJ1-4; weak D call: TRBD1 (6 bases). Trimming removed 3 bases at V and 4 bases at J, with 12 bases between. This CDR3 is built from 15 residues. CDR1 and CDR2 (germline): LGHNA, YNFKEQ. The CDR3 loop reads CASSQERGSNEKLFF. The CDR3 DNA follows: TGTGCCAGCAGCCAGGAGAGGGGGAGTAATGAAAAACTGTTTTTT.

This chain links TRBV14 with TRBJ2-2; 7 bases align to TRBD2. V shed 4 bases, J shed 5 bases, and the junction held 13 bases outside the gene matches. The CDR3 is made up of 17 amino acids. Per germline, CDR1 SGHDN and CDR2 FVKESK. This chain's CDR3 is CASSLRPYTGGTGELFF. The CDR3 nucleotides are TGTGCCAGCAGCCTAAGACCCTATACGGGAGGTACCGGGGAGCTGTTTTTT.

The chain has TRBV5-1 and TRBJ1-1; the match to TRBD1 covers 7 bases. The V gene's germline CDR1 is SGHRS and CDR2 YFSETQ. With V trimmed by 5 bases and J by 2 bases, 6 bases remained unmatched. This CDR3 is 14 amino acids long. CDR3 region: CASRSGTANTEAFF. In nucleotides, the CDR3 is TGCGCCAGCAGGTCCGGGACAGCCAACACTGAAGCTTTCTTT.